These 28 T cell receptor beta chains originate from one sample sequenced in a study of PD-L1 blockade in urothelial cancer. Profiled with immunoSEQ multiplex PCR; TCRdb holds only in-frame clones, not every one. The repertoire has approximately 100,000 clones, over 80% of them found once; the top ten carry about 0.91%. Sequenced here: PBMCs, sampled around atezolizumab (anti-PD-L1) treatment. The receptors shown here come from a woman older than 75 with urothelial cancer.

The chain couples TRBV30 to TRBJ1-5, with unresolved D. The CDR3 runs 15 residues. Trimming removed 2 bases from V and 0 bases from J, with 11 bases in between. Germline V gene sequence: CDR1 GTSNPN, CDR2 SVGIG (reference sequence). CDR3 DNA: TGTGCCTGGAGTTCCTCGGGTCATAGCAATCAGCCCCAGCATTTT. Translation: CAWSSSGHSNQPQHF.

The chain couples TRBV6-1 to TRBJ2-1; perhaps TRBD2 as D (5 bases). The CDR3 contains 15 residues. V was clipped by 7 bases and J by 0 bases, with 13 bases between them. Germline V lookup: CDR1 MNHNS, CDR2 SASEGT. CDR3 region: CASNGGGISYNEQFF. For the CDR3, the DNA is TGTGCCAGCAACGGAGGCGGAATCTCCTACAATGAGCAGTTCTTC.

This chain links TRBV7-8 with TRBJ1-1, with D tentatively TRBD1 (5 bases). CDR1 is SGHVS, CDR2 FQNEAQ, per germline. CDR3 length equals 14 residues. Trimming took off 5 bases at V and 10 bases at J, with 20 bases between the two ends. This CDR3 reads CASSPRDGTSVAFF. Here the CDR3 DNA reads TGTGCCAGCAGCCCCCGCGATGGGACTTCTGTAGCTTTCTTT.

This chain links TRBV5-6 with TRBJ1-5; tentative D call: TRBD1 (6 bases). The CDR3 covers 16 residues. CDR1 SGHDT and CDR2 YYEEEE come from the germline V gene. The V and J ends lost 0 bases and 2 bases respectively, with 12 bases between them. The CDR3 coding sequence is TGTGCCAGCAGCTTGGGGGGGCCTGGGGGCAATCAGCCCCAGCATTTT. Translated: CASSLGGPGGNQPQHF.

J is TRBJ1-5 and V is TRBV11-2, with TRBD1 matching 10 bases. Unmatched junction bases numbered 8, after V lost 5 bases and J lost 4 bases. Germline values: CDR1 SGHAT, CDR2 FQNNGV. This CDR3 is 16 amino acids long. The CDR3 DNA follows: TGTGCCAGCAGCGAAAAACCGGGACAGGGGAATCAGCCCCAGCATTTT. Encoded protein: CASSEKPGQGNQPQHF.

The chain carries TRBV5-1 and TRBJ2-2; 7 bases line up with TRBD1. The CDR3 length is 16 residues. Germline assignment: CDR1 SGHRS and CDR2 YFSETQ. J lost 7 bases, V lost 0 bases, and 9 bases had no gene match. The DNA of the CDR3 is TGCGCCAGCAGCTTGGGTGGGGGACAGTCGATCGGGGAGCTGTTTTTT. Translation: CASSLGGGQSIGELFF.

The rearrangement joins TRBV27 to TRBJ1-4, with D perhaps TRBD1 (6 bases). The V gene lost 3 bases and the J gene lost 8 bases, with 16 bases spanning the gap. CDR1 and CDR2 (germline): MNHEY, SMNVEV (reference sequence). CDR3 length: 15 residues. For the CDR3, the DNA is TGTGCCAGCAGTTTTTTGCAAAATAGGGGGGAAAAACTGTTTTTT. Its translation: CASSFLQNRGEKLFF.

The genes are TRBV5-4 and TRBJ2-1; D is possibly TRBD1 (5 bases). Trimming pared 2 bases from V and 10 bases from J, leaving 16 bases between. The CDR3 covers 14 residues. The germline CDR1 and CDR2 sequences are SGHNT and YYREEE (reference sequence). The CDR3, as DNA: TGTGCCAGCAGCTTTCAAGGGGTCCCTGCGGAGCAGTTCTTC. Encoded protein: CASSFQGVPAEQFF.

V usage is TRBV28 and J usage is TRBJ2-7; TRBD2 is a possible D gene (5 bases). The V gene lost 2 bases and the J gene lost 1 base, with 9 bases spanning the gap. The CDR3 has 14 residues. In germline, CDR1 is MDHEN, CDR2 SYDVKM. As DNA, the CDR3 is TGTGCCAGCAGTTTAGCGGGTAAATCCTACGAGCAGTACTTC. It codes for CASSLAGKSYEQYF.

This chain joins TRBV5-4 and TRBJ2-1, with a weak D call TRBD2 (5 bases). CDR1 SGHNT and CDR2 YYREEE come from the germline V gene (reference sequence). Trimming cost V 1 base and J 8 bases, with 16 bases left between them. The CDR3 covers 15 residues. In DNA, the CDR3 is TGTGCCAGCAGCTTGAACGTCAAAGCGGCGGATGAGCAGTTCTTC. Amino acids: CASSLNVKAADEQFF.

The chain is built from TRBV5-6 and TRBJ2-1; 11 nucleotides line up with TRBD2. The CDR3 is 16 residues long. Germline V gene lookup returns CDR1 SGHDT and CDR2 YYEEEE. V trimming: 5 bases; J trimming: 6 bases; junction bases outside the gene matches: 10. CDR3 in DNA: TGTGCCAGCAGACGAAGACTAGCGGGGAGACCCAATGAGCAGTTCTTC. Its translation: CASRRRLAGRPNEQFF. The whole variable domain, filled in from reference TRBV5-6 and TRBJ2-1, reads DAGVTQSPTHLIKTRGQQVTLRCSPKSGHDTVSWYQQALGQGPQFIFQYYEEEERQRGNFPDRFSGHQFPNYSSELNVNALLLGDSALYLCASRRRLAGRPNEQFFGPGTRLTVL.

The chain recombines TRBV12-1 with TRBJ2-1; TRBD2 is the table's D call and was not checked against the DNA. TRBV12-1 is deemed a pseudogene. The CDR3 is 12 amino acids. In nucleotides, the CDR3 is TGTGCCAGCAGCTTTTGGTTAGCCGAGCAGTTCTTC. Protein product: CASSFWLAEQFF.

The chain couples TRBV9 to TRBJ2-7, with 9 bases that match TRBD2. Germline V CDR1 and CDR2: SGDLS, YYNGEE. V lost 3 bases, J lost 5 bases, and 15 bases stayed unmatched. The CDR3 sequence is 17 residues long. The CDR3, as DNA: TGTGCCAGCAGCGGGACTGCTAGCGGGGCCGGGCACAACGAGCAGTACTTC. This encodes CASSGTASGAGHNEQYF.

The chain joins TRBV25-1 to TRBJ2-7, with TRBD2 matching over 10 bases. Germline V CDR1 and CDR2: MGHDK, SYGVNS. V was clipped by 6 bases and J by 1 base; unmatched bases: 0. The CDR3 covers 13 residues. The CDR3 region has the DNA TGTGCCAGCAGAGCGGGAGGGTCCTACGAGCAGTACTTC. Translation: CASRAGGSYEQYF.

The chain uses TRBV7-8 and TRBJ1-2; 11 bases are a match to TRBD1. The CDR3 is 14 amino acids. Germline loops: CDR1 SGHVS, CDR2 FQNEAQ. With 5 bases clipped from V and 8 bases from J, the junction kept 7 bases outside the gene matches. CDR3 sequence reads: CASSHGQGALGYTF. CDR3 coding DNA: TGTGCCAGCAGCCACGGACAGGGGGCGCTCGGCTACACCTTC.

CDR3 bases: TGTGCCAGTAGTGACCGGGACAGGGGCTACGAGCAGTACTTC. Translated, it gives CASSDRDRGYEQYF. V usage is TRBV19 and J usage is TRBJ2-7; 10 bases match TRBD1. Unmatched junction bases numbered 4, after V lost 5 bases and J lost 3 bases. In germline, CDR1 is LNHDA, CDR2 SQIVND (reference sequence). This CDR3 has 14 amino acids.

The genes are TRBV5-4 and TRBJ2-7; no clear D gene. Trimming stripped 0 bases from V and 2 bases from J, with 6 bases between. CDR1 and CDR2 from the germline V gene are SGHNT and YYREEE (reference sequence). This CDR3 contains 13 residues. The CDR3 DNA is TGTGCCAGCAGCTTGGAGCTCACCTACGAGCAGTACTTC. Protein: CASSLELTYEQYF.

The chain recombines TRBV15 with TRBJ2-7, with a weak D call TRBD1 (5 bases). The CDR3 sequence is 15 residues long. The V gene's germline CDR1 is LNHNV and CDR2 YYDKDF (reference sequence). Trimming removed 2 bases at V and 1 base at J, with 12 bases between. CDR3 in amino acids: CATSRRGGMSYEQYF. The CDR3 DNA sequence: TGTGCCACCAGCAGAAGGGGCGGCATGTCCTACGAGCAGTACTTC.

The rearrangement joins TRBV2 to TRBJ1-5; D is perhaps TRBD1 (6 bases). V dropped 4 bases and J dropped 4 bases, with 11 bases sitting between them. This CDR3 is built from 14 residues. Germline assignment: CDR1 SNHLY and CDR2 FYNNEI. CDR3 residues: CASSVGTLNQPQHF. CDR3 nucleotide sequence: TGTGCCAGCAGTGTTGGGACACTGAATCAGCCCCAGCATTTT.

V is TRBV7-6 and J is TRBJ2-6; D possibly corresponds to TRBD1 (5 bases). The germline V and J ends were trimmed by 3 bases and 0 bases, with 15 bases remaining between them. The CDR3 consists of 18 residues. Per germline, CDR1 SGHVS and CDR2 FNYEAQ. This CDR3 is CASSFKDTRSSGANVLTF. As DNA, the CDR3 is TGTGCCAGCAGCTTTAAGGACACAAGGAGCTCTGGGGCCAACGTCCTGACTTTC. The full variable domain, rest sourced from reference TRBV7-6 and TRBJ2-6, is GAGVSQSPRYKVTKRGQDVALRCDPISGHVSLYWYRQALGQGPEFLTYFNYEAQQDKSGLPNDRFSAERPEGSISTLTIQRTEQRDSAMYRCASSFKDTRSSGANVLTFGAGSRLTVL.

The chain carries TRBV9 and TRBJ2-7, with a weak D call TRBD2 (5 bases). Between the trimmed V and J ends, which lost 0 bases and 2 bases, there was a span of 9 bases. This CDR3 has 14 amino acids. CDR1 and CDR2 (germline): SGDLS, YYNGEE. The CDR3: CASSVVGETYEQYF. The CDR3 DNA sequence: TGTGCCAGCAGCGTAGTCGGGGAAACCTACGAGCAGTACTTC.

This clone was recorded a few times. The chain combines TRBV9 with TRBJ1-3; 7 bases align to TRBD1. CDR1 SGDLS and CDR2 YYNGEE come from the germline V gene. V shed 0 bases, J shed 4 bases, and the junction held 4 bases outside the gene matches. CDR3 length: 15 residues. CDR3: CASSVEGGAGNTIYF. The CDR3 DNA reads as TGTGCCAGCAGCGTAGAAGGGGGCGCCGGAAACACCATATATTTT. The variable domain in full, with the rest retrieved from reference TRBV9 and TRBJ1-3, is DSGVTQTPKHLITATGQRVTLRCSPRSGDLSVYWYQQSLDQGLQFLIQYYNGEERAKGNILERFSAQQFPDLHSELNLSSLELGDSALYFCASSVEGGAGNTIYFGEGSWLTVV.

The V gene is TRBV10-1, the J gene TRBJ2-7; 7 bases are a match to TRBD2. The germline CDR1 and CDR2 sequences are WNHNN and SYGVQD (reference sequence). This CDR3 region has 14 residues. With V trimmed by 2 bases and J by 3 bases, 4 bases remained unmatched. This CDR3 reads CASSEGGGVYEQYF. In DNA, the CDR3 is TGCGCCAGCAGTGAGGGGGGGGGTGTCTACGAGCAGTACTTC.

The chain carries TRBV29-1 and TRBJ2-1, with D maybe TRBD2 (6 bases). Trimming stripped 3 bases from V and 10 bases from J, with 22 bases between. Germline values: CDR1 SQVTM, CDR2 ANQGSEA. This CDR3 has 15 residues. The CDR3 loop reads CSVDTDYNIRGEQFF. DNA of the CDR3: TGCAGCGTTGATACGGACTACAACATTCGTGGGGAGCAGTTCTTC.

The chain has TRBV19 and TRBJ2-3, with TRBD2 identical over 7 bases. Germline-derived CDR1 and CDR2 are LNHDA and SQIVND (reference sequence). The junction had 9 bases not matched to a gene; V was cut back by 4 bases and J by 5 bases. This CDR3 region has 15 residues. The CDR3 DNA reads as TGTGCCAGTAGTACCCCGGGGAGGGGTCGAGATACGCAGTATTTT. Protein sequence: CASSTPGRGRDTQYF.

The rearrangement joins TRBV9 to TRBJ1-2, with 8 bases that match TRBD1. The germline gives CDR1 SGDLS, CDR2 YYNGEE. The CDR3 sequence is 14 residues long. Unmatched junction bases numbered 5, after V lost 4 bases and J lost 3 bases. CDR3 nucleotides: TGTGCCAGCAGCTTAACGGACAGGGACTATGGCTACACCTTC. This encodes CASSLTDRDYGYTF.

The genes are TRBV5-1 and TRBJ2-1; 11 bases map to TRBD2. Per germline, CDR1 SGHRS and CDR2 YFSETQ. CDR3 size: 14 residues. The V gene end was trimmed by 5 bases and the J gene end by 8 bases; junction bases not matched to a gene: 6. The CDR3 loop reads CASSTSGSGDEQFF. CDR3 bases: TGCGCCAGCAGTACTAGCGGGAGCGGCGATGAGCAGTTCTTC.

As DNA, the CDR3 is TGTGCCAGCAGCAGAGGTCCCACAGGTTTTGCCCAGTACTTC. It translates to CASSRGPTGFAQYF. The J gene is TRBJ2-5, the V gene TRBV7-8; a possible D gene is TRBD1 (5 bases). V shed 5 bases and J shed 9 bases, with 19 bases lying between them. The CDR3 runs to 14 residues. Per germline, CDR1 SGHVS and CDR2 FQNEAQ.